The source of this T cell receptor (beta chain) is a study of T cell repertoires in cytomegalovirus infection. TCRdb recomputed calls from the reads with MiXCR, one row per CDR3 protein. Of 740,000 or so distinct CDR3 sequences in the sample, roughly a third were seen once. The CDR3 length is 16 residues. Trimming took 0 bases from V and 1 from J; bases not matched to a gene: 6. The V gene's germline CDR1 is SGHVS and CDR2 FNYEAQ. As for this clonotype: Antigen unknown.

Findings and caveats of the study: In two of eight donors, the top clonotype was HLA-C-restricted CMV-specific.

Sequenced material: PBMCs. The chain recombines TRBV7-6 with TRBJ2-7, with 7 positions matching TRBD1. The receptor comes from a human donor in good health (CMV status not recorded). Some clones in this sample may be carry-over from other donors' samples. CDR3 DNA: TGTGCCAGCAGCTTAGCGCTAGGGACAGAATCCTACGAGCAGTACTTC. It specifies CASSLALGTESYEQYF. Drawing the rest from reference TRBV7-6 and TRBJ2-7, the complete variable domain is GAGVSQSPRYKVTKRGQDVALRCDPISGHVSLYWYRQALGQGPEFLTYFNYEAQQDKSGLPNDRFSAERPEGSISTLTIQRTEQRDSAMYRCASSLALGTESYEQYFGPGTRLTVT.